The 22 T cell receptor beta chains listed next were all sequenced from one sample in a study of cytomegalovirus exposure and HLA in healthy donors. The PCR had 60 Vbeta and 13 Jbeta primers. Sequenced by immunoSEQ multiplex PCR; TCRdb stores in-frame clones only, minus some. This repertoire shows tens of thousands of clones, 65% to 90% found once; its top ten account for approximately 4.3%. The sequenced material came from PBMCs. The source is a man under 40 in good health and CMV-seronegative.

J is TRBJ1-5 and V is TRBV5-6; 11 positions match TRBD1. Looked up from germline, CDR1 is SGHDT and CDR2 is YYEEEE. V lost 4 bases, J lost 7 bases, and 7 bases stayed unmatched. There are 15 residues in the CDR3. The DNA of the CDR3 is TGTGCCAGCAGCCCAAAGGGGACAGGGGGACAGCCCCAGCATTTT. Protein sequence: CASSPKGTGGQPQHF.

V and J are TRBV6-5 and TRBJ1-1; D may be TRBD1 (6 bases). With 6 bases removed from V and 1 base from J, the gap between germline ends came to 15 bases. Germline-derived CDR1 and CDR2 are MNHEY and SVGAGI. The CDR3 has 15 amino acids. The CDR3 is CASRINRERNTEAFF. The CDR3 DNA reads TGTGCCAGCAGGATTAACAGGGAAAGGAACACTGAAGCTTTCTTT.

The chain is built from TRBV4-3 and TRBJ1-2, with D hard to call. The CDR3 consists of 17 residues. Trimming left V 1 base short and J 0 bases short, with 15 bases between. Germline CDR1 LGHNA, CDR2 YSLEER. The CDR3 DNA sequence: TGCGCCAGCAGCCAAGGGGCCCCGGTGGGAGCTAACTATGGCTACACCTTC. It codes for CASSQGAPVGANYGYTF.

CDR3 nucleotides: TGTGCCAGCAGCTTCGAGGAGAACGGGTCCAACAATGAGCAGTTCTTC. Its protein is CASSFEENGSNNEQFF. The V call is TRBV11-2, the J call TRBJ2-1; D call uncertain. V gave up 3 bases and J gave up 5 bases, with 17 bases separating them. The germline V gene has CDR1 SGHAT and CDR2 FQNNGV. The CDR3 spans 16 residues.

The chain carries TRBV18 and TRBJ2-5, with 7 bases aligning to TRBD2. With 5 bases clipped from V and 1 base from J, the junction kept 4 bases outside the gene matches. Germline assignment: CDR1 KGHSH and CDR2 LQKENI. CDR3 size: 14 residues. The DNA for the CDR3 is TGTGCCAGCTCATCTCTAGCGGTCCAAGAGACCCAGTACTTC. Encoded protein: CASSSLAVQETQYF.

This clone was seen a handful of times. This sequence joins TRBV10-2 and TRBJ1-1; tentatively, D is TRBD1 (5 bases). This CDR3 region has 14 residues. V shed 4 bases and J shed 0 bases, with 9 bases lying between them. Germline CDR1 WSHSY, CDR2 SAAADI. The DNA for the CDR3 is TGCGCCAGCAGTGCAAACAGGATGAACACTGAAGCTTTCTTT. This sequence encodes CASSANRMNTEAFF.

The gene calls are TRBV7-5 and TRBJ2-1; the D segment call TRBD1 is taken from the table without a DNA check. TRBV7-5 is designated a pseudogene. The CDR3 covers 12 residues. The DNA of the CDR3 is TGTGCCAGAAGCTCCCCAAACAATGAGCAGTTCTTC. Its protein product is CARSSPNNEQFF.

The chain joins TRBV30 to TRBJ2-7, with 7 nucleotides matching TRBD2. With 5 bases clipped from V and 3 bases from J, the junction kept 16 bases outside the gene matches. The CDR3 has 16 residues. The germline CDR1 and CDR2 sequences are GTSNPN and SVGIG (reference sequence). The CDR3 DNA sequence: TGTGCCTGGTCCAAAGGCGAGGGAGGGCCAAGCTACGAGCAGTACTTC. This encodes CAWSKGEGGPSYEQYF.

This clone was found once. The chain joins TRBV28 to TRBJ1-2; D perhaps matches TRBD1 (6 bases). Germline V gene lookup returns CDR1 MDHEN and CDR2 SYDVKM. The CDR3 consists of 15 residues. Trimming shortened V by 7 bases and J by 5 bases, and 20 bases separated the two germline ends. The CDR3 is CASTPGGGGGYGYTF. In nucleotides, the CDR3 is TGTGCCAGCACCCCCGGGGGGGGCGGGGGTTATGGCTACACCTTC.

J is TRBJ2-5 and V is TRBV10-2; a possible D gene is TRBD2 (5 bases). V was cut by 6 bases and J by 1 base, with 6 bases left in between. The CDR3 covers 12 residues. CDR1 and CDR2 from the germline V gene are WSHSY and SAAADI. The DNA for the CDR3 is TGCGCCAGCAGCACTAGCCAAGAGACCCAGTACTTC. Its translation: CASSTSQETQYF.

The genes are TRBV4-2 and TRBJ1-1, with D possibly being TRBD1 (5 bases). CDR1 and CDR2 from the germline V gene are LGHNA and YNFKEQ. Trimming took 1 base from V and 0 from J, leaving 6 bases between them. This CDR3 has 14 amino acids. CDR3 nucleotides: TGTGCCAGCAGCCAAGGACAGTTGAACACTGAAGCTTTCTTT. It codes for CASSQGQLNTEAFF.

The rearrangement uses TRBV29-1 and TRBJ1-2; 9 nucleotides line up with TRBD1. CDR1 and CDR2 from the germline V gene are SQVTM and ANQGSEA. The CDR3 has 13 residues. V dropped 2 bases and J dropped 6; count of bases not matched to a gene: 4. In DNA, the CDR3 is TGCAGCGTTGAACTAACAGGGGGCCATGGCTACACCTTC. As protein: CSVELTGGHGYTF.

This chain joins TRBV5-4 and TRBJ2-3; 7 positions match TRBD2. Germline V gene data show CDR1 as SGHNT and CDR2 as YYREEE (reference sequence). This CDR3 contains 16 residues. Germline trimming cut 2 bases from V and 2 bases from J; bases unmatched to any gene: 8. DNA of the CDR3: TGTGCCAGCAGCTTTCGTCGGGGGGAGGTCACAGATACGCAGTATTTT. Amino acids: CASSFRRGEVTDTQYF.

About this clone: A read error may produce the germline difference seen at one junction end. This sample also contains other DNA sequences that code for the same CDR3. The chain employs TRBV10-3 and TRBJ2-1; possible D gene TRBD1, 6 bases. From germline, CDR1 is ENHRY and CDR2 SYGVKD. The CDR3 is 13 amino acids. The CDR3 region is CASKGTQKDEQFF. CDR3 nucleotide sequence: TGTGCCAGCAAGGGGACACAAAAGGATGAGCAATTCTTC.

This CDR3 is CASSDMRGYWGGYTF. CDR3 nucleotide sequence: TGTGCCAGCAGTGATATGCGGGGATATTGGGGAGGCTACACCTTC. The chain couples TRBV6-1 to TRBJ1-2; no firm D call. The CDR3 totals 15 residues. Trimming removed 3 bases at V and 8 bases at J, with 19 bases between. CDR1 is MNHNS and CDR2 is SASEGT in the germline V gene.

V gene TRBV2 combines with J gene TRBJ1-6, with no clear D. The germline V gene has CDR1 SNHLY and CDR2 FYNNEI. The V and J ends lost 0 bases and 9 bases respectively, with 12 bases between them. This CDR3 comprises 15 residues. This CDR3 is CASSEAVVRVSPLHF. The CDR3 DNA reads as TGTGCCAGCAGTGAAGCCGTTGTACGCGTTTCACCCCTCCACTTT.

This CDR3 is CASSDGTGHQETQYF. In nucleotides, the CDR3 is TGTGCCAGCAGTGATGGGACAGGACACCAAGAGACCCAGTACTTC. The rearrangement joins TRBV6-1 to TRBJ2-5; 8 positions match TRBD1. V trimming: 3 bases; J trimming: 0 bases; junction bases outside the gene matches: 3. The germline V gene has CDR1 MNHNS and CDR2 SASEGT. There are 15 residues in the CDR3.

V and J are TRBV7-9 and TRBJ2-7; 16 bases line up with TRBD2. After removal of 4 bases from V and 12 bases from J, the junction contained 6 bases not matched to a gene. The germline gives CDR1 SEHNR, CDR2 FQNEAQ (reference sequence). This CDR3 spans 14 amino acids. The CDR3 sequence is CASSSGTSGRARYF. Here the CDR3 DNA reads TGTGCCAGCAGCTCCGGGACTAGCGGGAGGGCGAGGTACTTC.

This clone appeared a single time. The gene calls are TRBV6-5 and TRBJ1-1; no definite D call. The CDR3 is 15 residues long. Trimming cost V 2 bases and J 0 bases, with 10 bases left between them. Per the germline V gene, CDR1 is MNHEY and CDR2 is SVGAGI. The CDR3 DNA reads TGTGCCAGCAGTTACGATGCGGGCCTGAACACTGAAGCTTTCTTT. It yields the protein CASSYDAGLNTEAFF.

V is TRBV27 and J is TRBJ1-4, with D perhaps matching TRBD1 (5 bases). The CDR3 runs to 14 residues. Germline CDR1 MNHEY, CDR2 SMNVEV (reference sequence). Trimming removed 7 bases from V and 7 bases from J, with 16 bases in between. CDR3 coding DNA: TGTGCCAGCAAAATGGGGCCCCGTGGTGAAAAACTGTTTTTT. Translation: CASKMGPRGEKLFF. The whole variable domain, filled in from reference TRBV27 and TRBJ1-4, reads EAQVTQNPRYLITVTGKKLTVTCSQNMNHEYMSWYRQDPGLGLRQIYYSMNVEVTDKGDVPEGYKVSRKEKRNFPLILESPSPNQTSLYFCASKMGPRGEKLFFGSGTQLSVL.

This clone was recorded once. V usage is TRBV9 and J usage is TRBJ2-7, with a tentative D call TRBD1 (6 bases). CDR3 length: 15 amino acids. Trimming stripped 4 bases from V and 0 bases from J, with 14 bases between. Per germline, CDR1 SGDLS and CDR2 YYNGEE. CDR3 amino acids: CASSTGTSFSYEQYF. The CDR3 DNA follows: TGTGCCAGCAGCACCGGGACATCCTTCTCCTACGAGCAGTACTTC.

This sequence joins TRBV11-1 and TRBJ2-2, with 8 bases identical to TRBD1. CDR1 and CDR2 from the germline V gene are SGHAT and FQDESV (reference sequence). CDR3 length equals 14 residues. After removal of 5 bases from V and 5 bases from J, the junction contained 4 bases not matched to a gene. The CDR3 region is CASSAQGVTGELFF. The CDR3 DNA follows: TGTGCCAGCAGCGCACAGGGGGTGACCGGGGAGCTGTTTTTT.